Listed here are 27 T cell receptor beta chains from one sample, sequenced in a study of shared clonotypes between healthy human individuals. The protocol was immunoSEQ multiplex PCR, while the TCRdb copy is restricted to in-frame clones and leaves out a portion. The data hold approximately 1.1 million clones, with 78% observed a single time. Source material: memory CD4+ T cells from PBMCs. Subset given: CD45RA-negative fraction. Every receptor here comes from a man aged 18 to 29 in good health. Some clones in this sample may be carry-over from other donors' samples.

Many counts were recorded for this clone. The rearrangement links TRBV11-3 to TRBJ2-2, with D tentatively TRBD1 (5 bases). CDR1 SGHNT and CDR2 YENEEA come from the germline V gene. CDR3 length: 19 residues. The V and J ends lost 4 bases and 3 bases respectively, with 24 bases between them. DNA for the CDR3: TGTGCCAGCAGCTCTTCAGGGAAGTGGGCTGAATGGGACACCGGGGAGCTGTTTTTT. Its translation: CASSSSGKWAEWDTGELFF.

CDR3 sequence: CASSSPPPVDEQFF. The CDR3 coding sequence is TGTGCCAGCAGCAGCCCACCCCCGGTAGATGAGCAGTTCTTC. The chain joins TRBV5-4 to TRBJ2-1; D is ambiguous. This CDR3 contains 14 residues. Trimming took off 4 bases at V and 8 bases at J, with 16 bases between the two ends. Per germline, CDR1 SGHNT and CDR2 YYREEE (reference sequence).

This chain connects TRBV5-6 to TRBJ1-3; D remains unclear. Deletions cut 4 bases from V and 8 bases from J, with 16 bases between. Germline loops: CDR1 SGHDT, CDR2 YYEEEE. The CDR3 covers 14 residues. CDR3 residues: CASSRRYAGDTIYF. CDR3 nucleotides: TGTGCCAGCAGCCGACGATATGCCGGAGACACCATATATTTT.

The genes are TRBV6-5 and TRBJ2-3, with 8 bases fitting TRBD2. J was trimmed by 3 bases and V by 1 base; bases with no gene match: 6. This CDR3 comprises 16 residues. The germline gives CDR1 MNHEY, CDR2 SVGAGI. The CDR3 loop is CASSYLSSGKTDTQYF. The CDR3 DNA reads TGTGCCAGCAGTTACTTGAGTAGCGGGAAAACAGATACGCAGTATTTT.

The V call is TRBV19, the J call TRBJ2-7; TRBD2 aligns across 12 bases. The CDR3 is 15 amino acids. Germline trimming cut 6 bases from V and 3 bases from J; bases unmatched to any gene: 6. Germline CDR1 reads LNHDA; CDR2 reads SQIVND (reference sequence). The CDR3: CASSHSTSGSYEQYF. The CDR3 DNA reads as TGTGCCAGTAGCCATTCGACTAGCGGGAGCTACGAGCAGTACTTC.

This clone is a singleton in its sample. This rearrangement joins TRBV7-2 to TRBJ2-7; D tentatively fits TRBD1 or TRBD2 (5 bases each). V was trimmed by 4 bases and J by 7 bases, leaving 14 bases between them. The CDR3 covers 13 residues. In germline, CDR1 is SGHTA, CDR2 FQGNSA. CDR3 nucleotides: TGTGCCAGCAGCTCCAGGGAAAGGAGGGAGCAGTACTTC. This translates into CASSSRERREQYF. The complete variable domain, with remaining parts taken from reference TRBV7-2 and TRBJ2-7, reads GAGVSQSPSNKVTEKGKDVELRCDPISGHTALYWYRQSLGQGLEFLIYFQGNSAPDKSGLPSDRFSAERTGGSVSTLTIQRTQQEDSAVYLCASSSRERREQYFGPGTRLTVT.

This clone was counted only a few times. The CDR3 region has the DNA TGCGCCAGCAGCTTGGGTCCGTTAGAAGAGACCCAGTACTTC. As protein: CASSLGPLEETQYF. The V and J genes are TRBV5-1 and TRBJ2-5; D is unresolved. CDR3 length: 14 amino acids. V lost 0 bases, J lost 3 bases, and 9 bases lay in between. The germline CDR1 and CDR2 sequences are SGHRS and YFSETQ.

This chain connects TRBV5-1 to TRBJ2-7, with TRBD1 matching 7 bases. In germline, CDR1 is SGHRS, CDR2 YFSETQ. Trimming cost V 2 bases and J 3 bases; bases outside gene matches: 5. The CDR3 runs 14 residues. The CDR3 nucleotides read TGCGCCAGCAGCTTCTTAGGGGGCGGCTACGAGCAGTACTTC. Its protein is CASSFLGGGYEQYF.

This clone has a single count. This rearrangement joins TRBV19 to TRBJ2-5, with 7 bases lining up with TRBD2. The germline CDR1 and CDR2 sequences are LNHDA and SQIVND (reference sequence). V gave up 6 bases and J gave up 4 bases; unmatched junction bases: 8. The CDR3 covers 14 residues. CDR3: CASREAGALETQYF. As DNA, the CDR3 is TGTGCCAGTAGGGAGGCGGGAGCGTTAGAGACCCAGTACTTC.

The rearrangement links TRBV7-2 to TRBJ2-5; 13 positions match TRBD2. The CDR3 totals 15 residues. The V segment lost 1 base and the J segment 7 bases; nucleotides outside the gene matches: 3. Per germline, CDR1 SGHTA and CDR2 FQGNSA. Here the CDR3 reads CASSLELAGGGTQYF. The DNA of the CDR3 is TGTGCCAGCAGCTTAGAACTAGCGGGAGGGGGGACCCAGTACTTC.

The V and J genes are TRBV30 and TRBJ2-2; 8 nucleotides agree with TRBD1. CDR1 is GTSNPN, CDR2 SVGIG, per germline (reference sequence). The CDR3 extends over 16 amino acids. V gave up 3 bases and J gave up 6 bases; unmatched junction bases: 12. In DNA form, the CDR3 reads TGTGCCTGGAGCTACGTGGGGCAGGGGGCACCCGGGGAGCTGTTTTTT. This gives the protein CAWSYVGQGAPGELFF.

The rearrangement joins TRBV18 to TRBJ1-4; 8 positions match TRBD1. Losses at the gene ends were 2 bases for V and 5 bases for J; bases not matched to a gene: 7. Germline CDR1 KGHSH, CDR2 LQKENI. The CDR3 runs 16 residues. CDR3 loop: CASSPRRTGLNEKLFF. DNA for the CDR3: TGTGCCAGCTCACCAAGGAGGACAGGGTTGAATGAAAAACTGTTTTTT.

This clone appeared a few times. This chain links TRBV7-2 with TRBJ2-7, with D possibly being TRBD2 (6 bases). Germline V gene data show CDR1 as SGHTA and CDR2 as FQGNSA. The CDR3 sequence is 15 residues long. V was trimmed by 5 bases and J by 3 bases, leaving 17 bases between them. The CDR3, as DNA: TGTGCCAGCAGCGAGGGACTCCTCCCTGTCTACGAGCAGTACTTC. This translates into CASSEGLLPVYEQYF. Complete variable domain (other parts from reference TRBV7-2 and TRBJ2-7): GAGVSQSPSNKVTEKGKDVELRCDPISGHTALYWYRQSLGQGLEFLIYFQGNSAPDKSGLPSDRFSAERTGGSVSTLTIQRTQQEDSAVYLCASSEGLLPVYEQYFGPGTRLTVT.

This chain joins TRBV7-3 and TRBJ1-1; TRBD1 matches 11 bases. The CDR3 sequence is 15 residues long. J was trimmed by 4 bases and V by 3 bases; bases with no gene match: 4. CDR1 is SGHTA and CDR2 is FQGTGA in the germline V gene. CDR3: CASSFGQGAITEAFF. In nucleotides, the CDR3 is TGTGCCAGCAGCTTCGGACAGGGGGCGATCACTGAAGCTTTCTTT. Full variable domain (remainder filled in from reference TRBV7-3 and TRBJ1-1): GAGVSQTPSNKVTEKGKYVELRCDPISGHTALYWYRQSLGQGPEFLIYFQGTGAADDSGLPNDRFFAVRPEGSVSTLKIQRTERGDSAVYLCASSFGQGAITEAFFGQGTRLTVV.

This chain joins TRBV28 and TRBJ2-1; 8 nucleotides agree with TRBD1. J was trimmed by 6 bases and V by 1 base; bases with no gene match: 2. The CDR3 runs to 14 residues. Germline CDR1 reads MDHEN; CDR2 reads SYDVKM. The CDR3 region has the DNA TGTGCCAGCAGTTTATACACAGGGGGCAATGAGCAGTTCTTC. This encodes CASSLYTGGNEQFF.

This clone was seen a single time. CDR3 amino acids: CATRGPYYEQYF. Written as DNA, the CDR3 is TGTGCCACTAGGGGACCTTACTACGAGCAGTACTTC. This chain joins TRBV28 and TRBJ2-7; the D gene could be TRBD1 or TRBD2 (5 bases each). V dropped 10 bases and J dropped 3 bases, with 13 bases sitting between them. Per the germline V gene, CDR1 is MDHEN and CDR2 is SYDVKM. The CDR3 sequence is 12 residues long.

This clone was picked up a small number of times. This chain joins TRBV6-5 and TRBJ1-2; 10 nucleotides line up with TRBD1. There are 16 residues in the CDR3. Germline assignment: CDR1 MNHEY and CDR2 SVGAGI. V lost 1 base, J lost 7 bases, and 9 bases stayed unmatched. CDR3 DNA: TGTGCCAGCAGTTACTTCTCGGGACAGGGGATGGGTGGCTACACCTTC. It encodes CASSYFSGQGMGGYTF.

The chain has TRBV18 and TRBJ2-7, with D tentatively TRBD1 (6 bases). The CDR3 sequence is 13 residues long. CDR1 is KGHSH and CDR2 is LQKENI in the germline V gene. V lost 4 bases and J 3 bases, leaving 10 bases between the germline ends. CDR3 in amino acids: CASSQGQVYEQYF. The CDR3 nucleotides are TGTGCCAGCTCACAGGGACAAGTCTACGAGCAGTACTTC.

Ten or more counts support this clone. A read error may account for a junction end that differs from germline. V usage is TRBV5-1 and J usage is TRBJ2-2; 8 nucleotides line up with TRBD1. This CDR3 is 15 amino acids long. The germline V gene encodes CDR1 SGHRS and CDR2 YFSETQ. As DNA, the CDR3 is TGCGCCAGCGGCTTTGGACAGGGGAACACCGGGGAGCTGTTTTTT. This sequence encodes CASGFGQGNTGELFF.

J is TRBJ2-7 and V is TRBV5-1; D possibly corresponds to TRBD1 (5 bases). There are 15 residues in the CDR3. V shed 4 bases and J shed 5 bases, with 19 bases lying between them. CDR1 SGHRS and CDR2 YFSETQ come from the germline V gene. The CDR3 reads CASSPADRVYHEQYF. In DNA form, the CDR3 reads TGCGCCAGCAGCCCAGCAGACAGAGTATACCACGAGCAGTACTTC.

This clone was detected a few times. Within the sample, other DNA sequences also encode this same CDR3. The chain employs TRBV4-3 and TRBJ2-3; unclear D gene. The germline V gene has CDR1 LGHNA and CDR2 YSLEER. V was pared by 1 base and J by 3 bases, with 8 bases between. The CDR3 has 14 residues. As DNA, the CDR3 is TGCGCCAGCAGCCAAGGACTGACTACAGATACGCAGTATTTT. Protein sequence: CASSQGLTTDTQYF.

This clone was detected only once. This rearrangement joins TRBV19 to TRBJ1-1; the D is unclear. Germline CDR1 and CDR2: LNHDA and SQIVND (reference sequence). V was clipped by 8 bases and J by 4 bases, with 14 bases between them. This CDR3 has 13 amino acids. CDR3 nucleotides: TGTGCCAGTTCCGGGGTCCTGGGCACTGAAGCTTTCTTT. This gives the protein CASSGVLGTEAFF. The full variable domain, completed using reference TRBV19 and TRBJ1-1, is DGGITQSPKYLFRKEGQNVTLSCEQNLNHDAMYWYRQDPGQGLRLIYYSQIVNDFQKGDIAEGYSVSREKKESFPLTVTSAQKNPTAFYLCASSGVLGTEAFFGQGTRLTVV.

This chain links TRBV14 with TRBJ2-1; D is ambiguous. V was trimmed by 3 bases and J by 7 bases, leaving 22 bases between them. Germline V gives CDR1 SGHDN, CDR2 FVKESK. The CDR3 consists of 17 residues. CDR3 protein: CASSQDQSLYYLNEQFF. DNA for the CDR3: TGTGCCAGCAGCCAGGACCAGAGCCTCTATTATCTAAATGAGCAGTTCTTC.

This clone was counted between two and nine times. This sequence joins TRBV28 and TRBJ1-5; D is ambiguous. With 7 bases removed from V and 0 bases from J, the gap between germline ends came to 10 bases. Germline assignment: CDR1 MDHEN and CDR2 SYDVKM. The CDR3 has 14 amino acids. CDR3 sequence reads: CASKVSHSNQPQHF. DNA for the CDR3: TGTGCCAGCAAAGTCAGCCATAGCAATCAGCCCCAGCATTTT.

This chain joins TRBV5-4 and TRBJ2-7; tentative D call: TRBD2 (5 bases). The germline gives CDR1 SGHNT, CDR2 YYREEE (reference sequence). This CDR3 region has 14 residues. Trimming removed 0 bases at V and 5 bases at J, with 12 bases between. CDR3 loop: CASSLARARDEQYF. CDR3 coding DNA: TGTGCCAGCAGCTTGGCGCGGGCGAGAGACGAGCAGTACTTC.

This chain uses TRBV30 with TRBJ1-2, with D maybe TRBD1 (6 bases). Trimming shortened V by 3 bases and J by 5 bases, and 10 bases separated the two germline ends. Germline CDR1 and CDR2: GTSNPN and SVGIG (reference sequence). This CDR3 spans 12 amino acids. The CDR3 DNA reads as TGTGCCTGGAGGGGGGCAGGGTATGGCTACACCTTC. It encodes CAWRGAGYGYTF. Based on the CDR3 plus reference TRBV30 and TRBJ1-2, the full variable domain is SQTIHQWPATLVQPVGSPLSLECTVEGTSNPNLYWYRQAAGRGLQLLFYSVGIGQISSEVPQNLSASRPQDRQFILSSKKLLLSDSGFYLCAWRGAGYGYTFGSGTRLTVV.

V is TRBV28 and J is TRBJ1-2; TRBD1 is a possible D gene (5 bases). V dropped 3 bases and J dropped 4 bases, with 9 bases sitting between them. The CDR3 is 13 residues long. CDR1 is MDHEN and CDR2 is SYDVKM in the germline V gene. The CDR3 DNA sequence: TGTGCCAGCAGTTTCAGGGTGAGCTATGGCTACACCTTC. It yields the protein CASSFRVSYGYTF.